The 7 T cell receptor beta chains below were found in one sample sequenced in a study of cytomegalovirus exposure and HLA in healthy donors (dated by TCRdb to about 2017). To prepare the library, the immunoSEQ multiplex PCR assay was applied. Drawn from immuneACCESS, this table holds only the in-frame rearrangements with V and J called that TCRdb kept. Clones are partly lost; checked studies trace under half to an unresolved V gene and leave the rest unexplained. The sample includes 45,000 to 65,000 clones, with around 93% observed a single time. Jointly, the top ten make up 1.5% to 2% of the sample. Material for sequencing was PBMCs. All receptors come from a woman between 18 and 30 years old in good health and CMV-seropositive.

The V and J genes are TRBV7-3 and TRBJ2-7; 12 bases are a match to TRBD1. The CDR3 covers 14 residues. Germline trimming cut 5 bases from V and 9 bases from J; bases unmatched to any gene: 8. Germline CDR1 reads SGHTA; CDR2 reads FQGTGA. As DNA, the CDR3 is TGTGCCAGCAGCAACGGGACAGGGGGCGCGGGGCAGTACTTC. Amino acid sequence: CASSNGTGGAGQYF.

This clone has a single count. V gene TRBV9 combines with J gene TRBJ2-3; D might be TRBD2 (6 bases). CDR3 length: 16 residues. The germline gives CDR1 SGDLS, CDR2 YYNGEE. V lost 1 base to trimming and J lost 4 bases, with 16 bases between them. The CDR3 nucleotides read TGTGCCAGCAGCGTAACTGGACGGGGGTCCCCAGATACGCAGTATTTT. Its translation is CASSVTGRGSPDTQYF.

The gene calls are TRBV28 and TRBJ1-1; the D is unclear. Germline CDR1 MDHEN, CDR2 SYDVKM. Trimming stripped 3 bases from V and 9 bases from J, with 11 bases between. The length of the CDR3 is 12 residues. This CDR3 is CASSFNERKAFF. CDR3 bases: TGTGCCAGCAGTTTCAACGAGAGGAAAGCTTTCTTT.

The V and J genes are TRBV27 and TRBJ1-6; 8 bases are shared with TRBD1. Per the germline V gene, CDR1 is MNHEY and CDR2 is SMNVEV (reference sequence). The CDR3 has 21 residues. V gave up 4 bases and J gave up 1 base; unmatched junction bases: 18. This chain's CDR3 is CASSSPSDRAGPGSYNSPLHF. The CDR3 nucleotides are TGTGCCAGCAGTTCACCCTCGGACAGGGCAGGGCCTGGTTCCTATAATTCACCCCTCCACTTT.

The CDR3 here is CASRQTGDNEQFF. The CDR3 DNA sequence: TGTGCCAGCAGGCAGACAGGGGACAATGAGCAGTTCTTC. The J gene is TRBJ2-1, the V gene TRBV27; the match to TRBD1 covers 8 bases. Germline loops: CDR1 MNHEY, CDR2 SMNVEV (reference sequence). J gave up 5 bases and V 6 bases, and 3 bases lay outside the gene matches. The CDR3 is 13 amino acids.

The rearrangement joins TRBV15 to TRBJ2-1; 7 bases map to TRBD2. V lost 0 bases to trimming and J lost 6 bases; unmatched junction nucleotides: 11. Germline CDR1 reads LNHNV; CDR2 reads YYDKDF (reference sequence). CDR3 length equals 17 residues. Here the CDR3 reads CATSRDGKRGTFNEQFF. CDR3 nucleotide sequence: TGTGCCACCAGCAGAGACGGAAAGCGGGGAACGTTCAATGAGCAGTTCTTC.

This chain links TRBV18 with TRBJ2-3; possibly TRBD2 for D (6 bases). Deletions cut 3 bases from V and 7 bases from J, with 8 bases between. The germline V gene encodes CDR1 KGHSH and CDR2 LQKENI. The CDR3 is made up of 12 amino acids. The chain's CDR3 is CASSPGRNTQYF. The CDR3 DNA follows: TGTGCCAGCTCACCGGGGAGGAATACGCAGTATTTT.